The source of this T cell receptor (beta chain) is a study of blood T cell repertoires in COVID-19. Study-wide context: Sample material is recorded as cDNA or gDNA derived from T cells, B-cell-depleted T cells, or PBMCs.

Either two negative PCRs, clearance, or symptom resolution qualified Cohort 3 donors as recovered. Generated by immunoSEQ multiplex PCR, the TCRdb table keeps only in-frame clones and is missing some. Of some 250,000 clones listed, just under 85% are singletons. Trimming at V came to 6 bases and at J to 4 bases, leaving 7 bases not matched to a gene. Germline values: CDR1 MNHEY, CDR2 SVGAGI. The CDR3 has 15 residues. This TCR was recovered from a man between 40 and 49 years old who had recovered from COVID-19. V usage is TRBV6-5 and J usage is TRBJ2-1, with 9 bases fitting TRBD1. The sequencing input was PBMCs or T cells enriched from blood (not recorded which). The CDR3 DNA sequence: TGTGCCAGCAGCCCCACAGGGGGCGAGTACAATGAGCAGTTCTTC. Amino acids: CASSPTGGEYNEQFF.